This record looks at one TCR beta chain sequence and its context. Looked up from germline, CDR1 is SEHNR and CDR2 is FQNEAQ (reference sequence). V lost 1 base and J 4 bases, leaving 14 bases between the germline ends. This CDR3 has 15 amino acids. This sample stems from a study of long-term antiretroviral therapy in people with HIV. Sequencing used immunoSEQ v3.0 at survey level. The method was immunoSEQ multiplex PCR; TCRdb's version includes in-frame clones alone and lacks a portion of them. This table holds 20,000 to 25,000 clones, 87% found once. This clonotype was obtained from a woman in her fifties or sixties with HIV. The sample consisted of unsorted PBMCs, taken approximately 2.5 years after starting antiretroviral therapy. The chain links TRBV7-9 to TRBJ2-7, with D uncertain. CDR3 bases: TGTGCCAGCAGCTTAGGGGATCTGTCCCTTTACGAGCAGTACTTC. Translation gives CASSLGDLSLYEQYF.